A single sample is the source of the 11 T cell receptor beta chains below, sequenced in a study of molecular identifiers for immune sequencing clone quantification. Each CDR3 protein gets one entry after TCRdb re-called the PCR reads with MiXCR. Among over 85,000 distinct CDR3 sequences, 30% to 35% were seen once, and the ten largest hold 9.7%. The sequencing input was naive CD8+ T cells from blood, with Jurkat cell RNA spiked in. Sample subset: FACS-sorted CD8+CD4-CCR7+CD45RA+ naive T cells. These receptor sequences come from a human donor in good health. Some libraries in this study had Jurkat cell RNA spiked in.

The chain uses TRBV4-1 and TRBJ1-4; possible D gene TRBD1, 6 bases. This CDR3 is built from 17 residues. Trimming pared 6 bases from V and 0 bases from J, leaving 17 bases between. CDR1 is MGHRA and CDR2 is YSYEKL in the germline V gene. This CDR3 is CASSLLGTPATNEKLFF. The CDR3 region has the DNA TGCGCCAGCAGTCTACTCGGGACACCCGCAACTAATGAAAAACTGTTTTTT.

This clonotype came up once. A much larger clone sits a single nucleotide away, making a read error possible. The chain couples TRBV7-9 to TRBJ1-2; D is ambiguous. The CDR3 length is 12 residues. V lost 0 bases, J lost 7 bases, and 6 bases lay in between. From germline, CDR1 is SEHNR and CDR2 FQNEAQ (reference sequence). CDR3 sequence (DNA): TGTGCCAGCAGCTTAGCTGGGAGTGGCTACACCTTC. Its translation: CASSLAGSGYTF.

The V call is TRBV28, the J call TRBJ1-5; no firm D call. Germline assignment: CDR1 MDHEN and CDR2 SYDVKM. The CDR3 sequence is 15 residues long. Trimming shortened V by 8 bases and J by 0 bases, and 14 bases separated the two germline ends. CDR3 nucleotides: TGTGCCAGCCACGCAGTGTTTAATAGCAATCAGCCCCAGCATTTT. Its protein product is CASHAVFNSNQPQHF.

The chain links TRBV13 to TRBJ2-5, with 7 bases aligning to TRBD1. This CDR3 contains 16 residues. Germline trimming cut 6 bases from V and 1 base from J; bases unmatched to any gene: 11. Germline lookup yields CDR1 PRHDT and CDR2 FYEKMQ (reference sequence). The CDR3 here is CASSPKLRGSQETQYF. CDR3 bases: TGTGCCAGCAGTCCAAAACTCAGGGGGAGCCAAGAGACCCAGTACTTC.

In this sample, this clonotype turned up once. The chain combines TRBV19 with TRBJ2-2, with TRBD2 identical over 8 bases. CDR3 length equals 14 residues. V was pared by 11 bases and J by 4 bases, with 9 bases of the junction left unmatched. Germline V gene sequence: CDR1 LNHDA, CDR2 SQIVND (reference sequence). CDR3 region: CACKKREFTGELFF. The CDR3 bases are TGTGCCTGTAAGAAGCGGGAGTTCACCGGGGAGCTGTTTTTT.

The chain combines TRBV9 with TRBJ2-2; D unclear. Germline V CDR1 and CDR2: SGDLS, YYNGEE. CDR3 size: 16 residues. Trimming left V 7 bases short and J 4 bases short, with 20 bases between. CDR3 region: CASAIGAVWATGELFF. The CDR3 DNA reads as TGTGCCAGCGCTATAGGTGCAGTCTGGGCCACCGGGGAGCTGTTTTTT.

As for this clonotype: With a much larger clone just one base away, this may be a read error. Likely a read error: the CDR3 ends without its conserved phenylalanine or tryptophan. The V and J genes are TRBV4-3 and TRBJ2-2; D is unclear. The CDR3 is 15 residues long. V was cut by 2 bases and J by 1 base, with 8 bases left in between. CDR1 is LGHNA and CDR2 is YSLEER in the germline V gene. CDR3 bases: TGCGCCAGCAGCCAATATTTATGGAACACCGGGGAGCTGTTTTTA. It yields the protein CASSQYLWNTGELFL.

This clonotype showed up just a few times. V usage is TRBV11-2 and J usage is TRBJ2-3; 7 nucleotides match TRBD2. CDR1 is SGHAT and CDR2 is FQNNGV in the germline V gene. V gave up 3 bases and J gave up 3 bases; unmatched junction bases: 12. This CDR3 has 17 residues. The DNA of the CDR3 is TGTGCCAGCAGCTTGCATAGCGGGCCCCAGAGAACAGATACGCAGTATTTT. The encoded protein is CASSLHSGPQRTDTQYF.

Points on this clonotype: It may be a read error: a sequence one base away is much more abundant. This sequence joins TRBV7-2 and TRBJ2-7; D ambiguous. Germline-derived CDR1 and CDR2 are SGHTA and FQGNSA. CDR3 length: 11 amino acids. V was pared by 2 bases and J by 6 bases, with 5 bases between. CDR3 sequence reads: CASSLPGEQYV. The CDR3 DNA reads as TGTGCCAGCAGCTTACCGGGCGAGCAGTACGTC.

This clonotype was detected many times. The chain links TRBV28 to TRBJ2-7; the match to TRBD2 covers 10 bases. The CDR3 is made up of 17 amino acids. V lost 4 bases, J lost 4 bases, and 13 bases stayed unmatched. Germline V gene sequence: CDR1 MDHEN, CDR2 SYDVKM. CDR3 in amino acids: CASSSLAGAVGVYEQYF. DNA of the CDR3: TGTGCCAGCAGTTCGCTAGCGGGAGCCGTCGGGGTTTACGAGCAGTACTTC.

This clonotype showed up just a few times. The chain couples TRBV7-9 to TRBJ2-7; 9 nucleotides match TRBD1. Trimming cost V 0 bases and J 3 bases; bases outside gene matches: 6. CDR1 SEHNR and CDR2 FQNEAQ come from the germline V gene (reference sequence). The CDR3 covers 16 residues. The CDR3 protein is CASSLAGTGLYYEQYF. For the CDR3, the DNA is TGTGCCAGCAGCTTAGCGGGGACAGGGTTATACTACGAGCAGTACTTC.